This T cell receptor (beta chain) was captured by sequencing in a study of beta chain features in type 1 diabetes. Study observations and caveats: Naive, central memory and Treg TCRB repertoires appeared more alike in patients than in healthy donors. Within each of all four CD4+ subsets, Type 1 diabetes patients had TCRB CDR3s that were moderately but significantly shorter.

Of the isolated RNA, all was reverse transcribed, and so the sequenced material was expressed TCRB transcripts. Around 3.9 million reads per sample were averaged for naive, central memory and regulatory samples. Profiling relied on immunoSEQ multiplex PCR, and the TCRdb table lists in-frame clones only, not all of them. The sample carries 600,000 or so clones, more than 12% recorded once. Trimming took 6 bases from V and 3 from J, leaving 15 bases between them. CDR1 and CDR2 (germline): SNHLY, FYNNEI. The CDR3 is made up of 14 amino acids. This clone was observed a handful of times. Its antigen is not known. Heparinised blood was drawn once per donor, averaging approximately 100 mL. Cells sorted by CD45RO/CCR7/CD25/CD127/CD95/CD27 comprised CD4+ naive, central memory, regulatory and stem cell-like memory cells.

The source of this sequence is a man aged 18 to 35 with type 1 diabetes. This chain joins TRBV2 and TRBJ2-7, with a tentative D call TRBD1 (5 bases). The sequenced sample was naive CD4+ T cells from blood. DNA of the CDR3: TGTGCCAGCAGCCTCCTCGGGCAGGGCTACGAGCAGTACTTC. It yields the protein CASSLLGQGYEQYF.